These 32 T cell receptor beta chains were sequenced from one sample in a study of vaccination effects on CD4 cells after COVID-19. Data came from immunoSEQ multiplex PCR; TCRdb stores just in-frame clones and leaves some out. The sample has about 70,000 clones, 75% to 85% seen once. Before sequencing, viral peptide pools were used by the ViraFEST assay to expand antigen-specific CD4+ T cells. Cells that had been cultured for less than 13 days were the source of isolated CD4+ T cells. Vaccinated participants had no history of SARS-CoV-2 infection and tested negative for nucleocapsid antibodies. These receptors lack a known antigen. The material was CD4+ T cells from PBMCs cultured with SARS-CoV-2 spike peptides, obtained before COVID-19 vaccination. The receptors here all came from a human donor who received a COVID-19 vaccine.

The V and J genes are TRBV25-1 and TRBJ2-1; 7 positions agree with TRBD1. The CDR3 is made up of 14 amino acids. Germline V gene data show CDR1 as MGHDK and CDR2 as SYGVNS. The junction had 5 bases not matched to a gene; V was cut back by 8 bases and J by 1 base. The CDR3 is CASRGGQSYNEQFF. CDR3 in DNA: TGTGCCAGCCGAGGGGGACAGTCCTACAATGAGCAGTTCTTC.

This chain joins TRBV6-5 and TRBJ1-2, with TRBD1 matching over 7 bases. The germline V gene encodes CDR1 MNHEY and CDR2 SVGAGI. CDR3 length equals 15 residues. Trimming cost V 5 bases and J 0 bases; bases outside gene matches: 6. The CDR3 nucleotides read TGTGCCAGCAGTCAGTACAGGGGTGCTAACTATGGCTACACCTTC. Amino acids: CASSQYRGANYGYTF.

This chain uses TRBV6-5 with TRBJ1-2; tentative D call: TRBD1 (5 bases). Germline V gene data show CDR1 as MNHEY and CDR2 as SVGAGI. The V end was cut by 4 bases, the J end by 10 bases, with 19 bases between. The CDR3 spans 14 residues. The DNA of the CDR3 is TGTGCCAGCAGTTTTCAGCAGGGCAACCGGGTCTACACCTTC. Translation gives CASSFQQGNRVYTF.

Only one count was recorded for this clone. The rearrangement uses TRBV7-9 and TRBJ2-3, with D possibly matching TRBD2 (6 bases). The V gene lost 5 bases and the J gene lost 0 bases, with 12 bases spanning the gap. The CDR3 runs to 15 residues. The germline gives CDR1 SEHNR, CDR2 FQNEAQ (reference sequence). This chain's CDR3 is CASSPPGGSTDTQYF. The CDR3 coding sequence is TGTGCCAGCAGCCCACCTGGGGGGAGCACAGATACGCAGTATTTT.

The rearrangement links TRBV9 to TRBJ1-3; D gene uncertain. Trimming removed 5 bases at V and 4 bases at J, with 10 bases between. The CDR3 loop spans 13 amino acids. Germline V gene data show CDR1 as SGDLS and CDR2 as YYNGEE. The CDR3 DNA reads as TGTGCCAGCAGTGTGGGTGGCGGAAACACCATATATTTT. Amino acids: CASSVGGGNTIYF.

This chain uses TRBV6-6 with TRBJ2-2, with 8 positions matching TRBD1. With 5 bases clipped from V and 3 bases from J, the junction kept 2 bases outside the gene matches. Per the germline V gene, CDR1 is MNHNY and CDR2 is SVGAGI (reference sequence). The CDR3 spans 14 residues. CDR3 sequence: CASSNRGDTGELFF. In DNA, the CDR3 is TGTGCCAGCAGTAACAGGGGGGACACCGGGGAGCTGTTTTTT.

The V call is TRBV6-5, the J call TRBJ2-5; TRBD2 matches at 9 bases. Looked up from germline, CDR1 is MNHEY and CDR2 is SVGAGI. The ends lost 9 bases at V and 0 bases at J; junction bases unmatched: 8. The length of the CDR3 is 15 residues. The CDR3 DNA follows: TGTGCCAGTAGGGGACTAGCTCAGTACCAAGAGACCCAGTACTTC. Translating gives CASRGLAQYQETQYF.

The chain uses TRBV7-2 and TRBJ1-5, with unresolved D. This CDR3 comprises 14 residues. V lost 2 bases, J lost 4 bases, and 9 bases lay in between. The germline CDR1 and CDR2 sequences are SGHTA and FQGNSA. The CDR3 DNA is TGTGCCAGCAGCTTACAAGGGATGAATCAGCCCCAGCATTTT. This codes for CASSLQGMNQPQHF.

This clone has only a few counts. V gene TRBV24-1 combines with J gene TRBJ1-1; 7 bases agree with TRBD1. Germline CDR1 reads KGHDR; CDR2 reads SFDVKD. After removal of 2 bases from V and 8 bases from J, the junction contained 1 base not matched to a gene. CDR3 length: 12 residues. CDR3 amino acids: CATSDSGQEAFF. The CDR3 DNA follows: TGTGCCACCAGTGATTCGGGACAGGAAGCTTTCTTT.

The chain joins TRBV15 to TRBJ2-1, with D perhaps TRBD1 (5 bases). Trimming shortened V by 1 base and J by 4 bases, and 11 bases separated the two germline ends. Germline V lookup: CDR1 LNHNV, CDR2 YYDKDF (reference sequence). The CDR3 is 15 residues long. DNA of the CDR3: TGTGCCACCAGCAGAGGGGGCATTCCTTACAATGAGCAGTTCTTC. This sequence encodes CATSRGGIPYNEQFF.

Here the CDR3 DNA reads TGTGCCAGTAGTAGGGACGGGAATCAGCCCCAGCATTTT. Its protein is CASSRDGNQPQHF. V is TRBV19 and J is TRBJ1-5, with a tentative D call TRBD1 (5 bases). Trimming removed 4 bases at V and 4 bases at J, with 8 bases between. Looked up from germline, CDR1 is LNHDA and CDR2 is SQIVND (reference sequence). The CDR3 loop spans 13 amino acids.

The chain couples TRBV19 to TRBJ2-1; D is uncertain. The CDR3 consists of 11 residues. The germline gives CDR1 LNHDA, CDR2 SQIVND (reference sequence). V lost 3 bases to trimming and J lost 9 bases, with 6 bases between them. CDR3 sequence reads: CASSIIGEQFF. Here the CDR3 DNA reads TGTGCCAGTAGTATCATAGGTGAGCAGTTCTTC.

The chain couples TRBV3-1 (or the pseudogene TRBV3-2) to TRBJ1-2; D uncertain. Germline-derived CDR1 and CDR2 are LGHDT and YNNKEL (reference sequence). The V end was cut by 1 base, the J end by 2 bases, with 8 bases between. The CDR3 length is 14 residues. CDR3 region: CASSQGPFNYGYTF. The CDR3 bases are TGTGCCAGCAGCCAAGGCCCGTTCAACTATGGCTACACCTTC.

This chain uses TRBV5-1 with TRBJ2-7; 10 bases agree with TRBD1. CDR3 size: 13 residues. Trimming removed 0 bases from V and 6 bases from J; junction bases left unmatched: 0. Per the germline V gene, CDR1 is SGHRS and CDR2 is YFSETQ. CDR3 in DNA: TGCGCCAGCAGCTTGGGGGACAGGGGCGAGCAGTACGTC. This encodes CASSLGDRGEQYV.

The gene calls are TRBV6-5 and TRBJ1-2, with 9 positions matching TRBD1. CDR1 and CDR2 from the germline V gene are MNHEY and SVGAGI. The V gene end was trimmed by 4 bases and the J gene end by 8 bases; junction bases not matched to a gene: 8. The CDR3 is 14 residues long. The CDR3 region has the DNA TGTGCCAGCAGTTCCGACAGGGGGTTAGGAGGCTACACCTTC. Translated: CASSSDRGLGGYTF.

For the CDR3, the DNA is TGTGCCAGCAGTTACTCAGGGGCTGCTAATGAAAAACTGTTTTTT. Its translation is CASSYSGAANEKLFF. The rearrangement uses TRBV6-5 and TRBJ1-4; weak D call: TRBD1 (5 bases). The germline V gene has CDR1 MNHEY and CDR2 SVGAGI. The CDR3 consists of 15 residues. V lost 0 bases and J lost 3, with 8 bases in between.

This chain joins TRBV19 and TRBJ1-2, with D unresolved. The V end was cut by 8 bases, the J end by 4 bases, with 8 bases between. The germline CDR1 and CDR2 sequences are LNHDA and SQIVND (reference sequence). This CDR3 has 11 residues. CDR3 sequence: CASHTSYGYTF. In DNA, the CDR3 is TGTGCCAGTCATACATCCTATGGCTACACCTTC.

The gene calls are TRBV7-2 and TRBJ2-3, with 7 bases identical to TRBD2. Germline V gives CDR1 SGHTA, CDR2 FQGNSA. With 6 bases clipped from V and 2 bases from J, the junction kept 8 bases outside the gene matches. This CDR3 has 15 residues. The CDR3 DNA follows: TGTGCCAGCAGTCCCGGGGGGATGATCACAGATACGCAGTATTTT. Encoded protein: CASSPGGMITDTQYF.

This clone came up a few times. This sequence joins TRBV4-3 and TRBJ1-2; 9 positions agree with TRBD1. V was clipped by 0 bases and J by 5 bases; unmatched bases: 16. The CDR3 totals 19 residues. Germline CDR1 and CDR2: LGHNA and YSLEER. Written as DNA, the CDR3 is TGCGCCAGCAGCCAAGATTGGGACAGGGTCGGGTTTTATGAGTATGGCTACACCTTC. Translating it yields CASSQDWDRVGFYEYGYTF.

The chain couples TRBV3-1 (or the pseudogene TRBV3-2) to TRBJ2-2; no definite D call. The CDR3 has 15 residues. Per germline, CDR1 LGHDT and CDR2 YNNKEL (reference sequence). The V end was cut by 2 bases, the J end by 0 bases, with 7 bases between. The CDR3 nucleotides read TGTGCCAGCAGCCAATTTTCCACGAACACCGGGGAGCTGTTTTTT. Amino acids: CASSQFSTNTGELFF.

The chain couples TRBV19 to TRBJ1-2; D possibly corresponds to TRBD1 (5 bases). The V and J ends lost 6 bases and 7 bases respectively, with 18 bases between them. Germline V CDR1 and CDR2: LNHDA, SQIVND (reference sequence). The CDR3 extends over 14 amino acids. The DNA for the CDR3 is TGTGCCAGTAGCCTGGACCCATTGAGGGGTGGCTACACCTTC. Its translation is CASSLDPLRGGYTF.

V gene TRBV6-4 combines with J gene TRBJ2-5, with TRBD2 identical over 10 bases. This CDR3 is 17 amino acids long. Germline CDR1 reads MRHNA; CDR2 reads SNTAGT. Trimming took 0 bases from V and 3 from J; bases not matched to a gene: 7. CDR3 in DNA: TGTGCCAGCAGTGACTCTCCTGGCACTAGCGGGGAAGAGACCCAGTACTTC. Encoded protein: CASSDSPGTSGEETQYF.

The chain carries TRBV12-1 and TRBJ2-7. TRBV12-1 is classified as a pseudogene. CDR3 length equals 18 residues. CDR3 in amino acids: CASSFDFAAQNPFYEQYV. The CDR3 bases are TGTGCCAGCAGCTTTGATTTTGCAGCCCAGAACCCTTTCTACGAGCAGTACGTC.

This sequence joins TRBV7-2 and TRBJ1-1, with D possibly matching TRBD1 (5 bases). V was trimmed by 4 bases and J by 4 bases, leaving 16 bases between them. This CDR3 region has 15 residues. In germline, CDR1 is SGHTA, CDR2 FQGNSA. The CDR3 region has the DNA TGTGCCAGCAGCTGGGGGGTCGGGGTCGCCACTGAAGCTTTCTTT. It is translated as CASSWGVGVATEAFF.

This chain joins TRBV29-1 and TRBJ1-2; no clear D gene. The germline CDR1 and CDR2 sequences are SQVTM and ANQGSEA. The CDR3 loop spans 14 amino acids. Trimming pared 0 bases from V and 4 bases from J, leaving 12 bases between. This CDR3 is CSVEEETRPYGYTF. The CDR3 DNA is TGCAGCGTTGAAGAAGAGACCCGCCCCTATGGCTACACCTTC.

The chain carries TRBV29-1 and TRBJ1-1; 8 nucleotides match TRBD1. The germline gives CDR1 SQVTM, CDR2 ANQGSEA. Trimming cost V 6 bases and J 4 bases; bases outside gene matches: 10. The CDR3 is 14 amino acids. The CDR3 nucleotides read TGCAGCGTAATACCAGGGGGCGCGGGCACTGAAGCTTTCTTT. This translates into CSVIPGGAGTEAFF.

The count of this clone is one. The chain combines TRBV7-3 with TRBJ1-1; D remains ambiguous. Per germline, CDR1 SGHTA and CDR2 FQGTGA. Between the trimmed V and J ends, which lost 6 bases and 0 bases, there was a span of 14 bases. The length of the CDR3 is 15 residues. Here the CDR3 reads CASSVSGYLNTEAFF. CDR3 nucleotides: TGTGCCAGCAGTGTGTCGGGGTACTTGAACACTGAAGCTTTCTTT.

The rearrangement links TRBV5-8 to TRBJ2-5, with 9 nucleotides matching TRBD2. The CDR3 contains 15 residues. The trim removed 3 bases at V and 4 bases at J, leaving 7 bases unmatched. CDR1 is SGHTS and CDR2 is YDEGEE in the germline V gene. The DNA for the CDR3 is TGTGCCAGCAGCTCGGCCGGACTAGCGTCAGAGACCCAGTACTTC. Its protein is CASSSAGLASETQYF.

The chain carries TRBV9 and TRBJ2-2; either TRBD1 or TRBD2 may supply D (5 bases each). Germline CDR1 is SGDLS and CDR2 is YYNGEE. V dropped 7 bases and J dropped 0 bases, with 13 bases sitting between them. The CDR3 has 15 amino acids. In nucleotides, the CDR3 is TGTGCCAGCCAGAGGGGCCGGTCGAACACCGGGGAGCTGTTTTTT. Translation gives CASQRGRSNTGELFF. Drawing the rest from reference TRBV9 and TRBJ2-2, the complete variable domain is DSGVTQTPKHLITATGQRVTLRCSPRSGDLSVYWYQQSLDQGLQFLIQYYNGEERAKGNILERFSAQQFPDLHSELNLSSLELGDSALYFCASQRGRSNTGELFFGEGSRLTVL.

The rearrangement uses TRBV3-1 (or the pseudogene TRBV3-2) and TRBJ1-3, with D unresolved. V lost 7 bases, J lost 0 bases, and 10 bases lay in between. Germline loops: CDR1 LGHDT, CDR2 YNNKEL (reference sequence). The CDR3 contains 14 residues. CDR3 amino acids: CASTLALSGNTIYF. The DNA of the CDR3 is TGTGCCAGCACCCTCGCACTCTCTGGAAACACCATATATTTT.

This clone has just one count. The V and J genes are TRBV10-3 and TRBJ1-5; TRBD1 aligns across 8 bases. This CDR3 is built from 13 residues. Germline assignment: CDR1 ENHRY and CDR2 SYGVKD. V gave up 5 bases and J gave up 8 bases; unmatched junction bases: 5. The CDR3: CAISTDRAEPQHF. The CDR3 DNA reads as TGTGCCATCAGTACGGACAGGGCGGAGCCCCAGCATTTT.

This sequence joins TRBV6-1 and TRBJ2-3; D is undetermined. CDR3 size: 15 residues. Germline CDR1 MNHNS, CDR2 SASEGT. V was trimmed by 3 bases and J by 5 bases, leaving 15 bases between them. The CDR3 DNA reads TGTGCCAGCAGTGAGGGGTTCCCTCAAAGAGATACGCAGTATTTT. Encoded protein: CASSEGFPQRDTQYF.